This is a list of T cell receptor beta chains from one sample in a study of T cell responses to AZD1222 COVID-19 vaccine. Here immunoSEQ multiplex PCR was the method, and the copy in TCRdb shows in-frame clones only, minus some. The sample yields more than 110,000 clones, roughly 91% seen once. The source material was peripheral blood, sampled 28 days after the second AZD1222 dose. The source is an adult who received the AZD1222 COVID-19 vaccine. Each CDR3 is given with its conserved first and last residue. A D gene is named only where the DNA matches it firmly. Size is stated for part of the rows, as once, few or many counts, or as a class when the clone is expanded.

j_gene	abundance	v_gene	d_gene	CDR3aa	CDR3nt
TRBJ1-2	NA	TRBV3-1/TRBV3-2	NA	CASSQAGRGYTF	TGTGCCAGCAGCCAAGCAGGAAGGGGCTACACCTTC
TRBJ2-5	NA	TRBV28	TRBD1	CASSLTGVQETQYF	TGTGCCAGCAGTTTAACAGGGGTGCAAGAGACCCAGTACTTC
TRBJ2-7	NA	TRBV3-1/TRBV3-2	NA	CASSLSHSDEQYF	TGTGCCAGCAGTCTATCCCATTCGGACGAGCAGTACTTC
TRBJ1-4	NA	TRBV7-9	TRBD1	CASSYDRGSEKLFF	TGTGCCAGCAGCTATGACAGGGGATCTGAAAAACTGTTTTTT
TRBJ2-5	NA	TRBV7-9	NA	CASSLVDSSRETQYF	TGTGCCAGCAGCTTAGTAGATAGCTCACGGGAGACCCAGTACTTC
TRBJ2-7	NA	TRBV10-3	TRBD2	CAARGGTYEQYF	TGTGCCGCCCGGGGGGGCACCTACGAGCAGTACTTC
TRBJ2-7	NA	TRBV11-2	NA	CASSFKREQYF	TGTGCCAGCAGTTTCAAGCGCGAGCAGTACTTC
TRBJ1-2	few	TRBV7-9	NA	CASSPGFEGGYTF	TGTGCCAGCAGCCCAGGGTTTGAGGGGGGCTACACCTTC
TRBJ2-7	NA	TRBV27	NA	CASSHGQYEQYF	TGTGCCAGCAGTCACGGACAGTACGAGCAGTACTTC
TRBJ1-1	NA	TRBV24-1	NA	CATRGQTNTEAFF	TGTGCCACCCGAGGACAGACGAACACTGAAGCTTTCTTT
TRBJ2-3	NA	TRBV24-1	NA	CATSDYGLSDTQYF	TGTGCCACCAGTGATTATGGACTGTCAGATACGCAGTATTTT
TRBJ1-2	NA	TRBV15	TRBD1	CATSRGGQGGRGYGYTF	TGTGCCACCAGCAGGGGAGGACAGGGAGGAAGGGGCTATGGCTACACCTTC
TRBJ1-2	once	TRBV7-9	NA	CASSSRLRDGYTF	TGTGCCAGCAGCTCCCGGCTCCGCGATGGCTACACCTTC
TRBJ1-1	NA	TRBV7-9	NA	CASSPREGTEAFF	TGTGCCAGCAGCCCCAGGGAGGGCACTGAAGCTTTCTTT
TRBJ2-7	NA	TRBV19	TRBD2	CASSRSWGEIAGSEQYF	TGTGCCAGCAGTCGGAGTTGGGGTGAAATAGCGGGAAGCGAGCAGTACTTC
TRBJ2-3	NA	TRBV7-3	NA	CASSLIWDDTQYF	TGTGCCAGCAGCCTGATATGGGACGATACGCAGTATTTT
TRBJ2-6	NA	TRBV10-1	NA	CASSEGQLSGANVLTF	TGCGCCAGCAGTGAGGGACAGCTCTCTGGGGCCAACGTCCTGACTTTC
TRBJ1-6	NA	TRBV7-2	NA	CASSPRGVGNNSPLHF	TGTGCCAGCAGCCCGAGGGGGGTGGGGAATAATTCACCCCTCCACTTT
TRBJ2-3	NA	TRBV24-1	TRBD2	CATSDRGGPDTQYF	TGTGCCACCAGTGATCGGGGGGGGCCAGATACGCAGTATTTT
TRBJ1-2	NA	TRBV6-6	NA	CASSSAGIYYGYTF	TGTGCCAGCAGTTCCGCGGGGATATACTATGGCTACACCTTC
TRBJ2-7	NA	TRBV27	NA	CASSFSRGRYEQYF	TGTGCCAGCAGTTTTTCGAGGGGGAGATACGAGCAGTACTTC
TRBJ2-3	NA	TRBV27	NA	CASSSIQAGIQDTQYF	TGTGCCAGCAGTTCGATCCAGGCAGGTATTCAGGATACGCAGTATTTT
TRBJ1-2	NA	TRBV7-9	NA	CASSLSGYSYTF	TGTGCCAGCAGCTTATCAGGGTACAGCTACACCTTC
TRBJ2-4	NA	TRBV7-2	TRBD1	CASSLDQGAGNIQYF	TGTGCCAGCAGCTTAGACCAGGGGGCTGGAAACATTCAGTACTTC
TRBJ1-5	few	TRBV5-1	NA	CASSSTDSYSNQPQHF	TGCGCCAGCAGCTCTACTGACAGTTATAGCAATCAGCCCCAGCATTTT
TRBJ1-1	NA	TRBV28	TRBD1	CALQGRTNTEAFF	TGTGCCCTACAGGGGCGGACGAACACTGAAGCTTTCTTT
TRBJ1-5	few	TRBV5-5	NA	CASRRQYDNQPQHF	TGTGCCAGCAGAAGACAGTACGACAATCAGCCCCAGCATTTT
TRBJ2-5	once	TRBV7-6	NA	CASSFSPPIPDGETQYF	TGTGCCAGCAGCTTCTCACCCCCGATCCCCGATGGGGAGACCCAGTACTTC
TRBJ2-3	NA	TRBV5-1	NA	CASSLTGPSTDTQYF	TGCGCCAGCAGCTTGACAGGCCCCAGCACAGATACGCAGTATTTT
TRBJ2-7	NA	TRBV28	TRBD1	CASIRGDSPYEQYF	TGTGCCAGCATACGTGGGGACAGCCCCTACGAGCAGTACTTC
TRBJ1-2	NA	TRBV5-4	TRBD1	CASSPNSGTGGRGYTF	TGTGCCAGCAGCCCGAACTCCGGGACAGGGGGTCGTGGCTACACCTTC
TRBJ2-3	NA	TRBV6-2/TRBV6-3	NA	CASSYPLEGKQYF	TGTGCCAGCAGTTACCCCCTTGAGGGTAAGCAGTATTTT
TRBJ2-6	few	TRBV6-6	TRBD1	CASSLGTGGLGANVLTF	TGTGCCAGCAGTCTCGGGACAGGGGGCCTTGGGGCCAACGTCCTGACTTTC
TRBJ1-2	NA	TRBV5-4	NA	CASSLPIYSGEEGYTF	TGTGCCAGCAGCTTGCCGATCTACTCTGGGGAAGAAGGCTACACCTTC
TRBJ1-3	NA	TRBV10-2	NA	CASSLSSSGNTIYF	TGCGCCAGCAGTTTGAGCAGCTCTGGAAACACCATATATTTT
TRBJ1-2	NA	TRBV15	NA	CATGSQNYGYTF	TGTGCCACCGGGAGTCAGAACTATGGCTACACCTTC
TRBJ2-1	NA	TRBV4-2	TRBD1	CASSPPDRGEYNEQFF	TGTGCCAGCAGCCCACCCGACAGGGGCGAATACAATGAGCAGTTCTTC
TRBJ1-5	NA	TRBV7-2	NA	CASSLGPGIGQPQHF	TGTGCCAGCAGCTTGGGGCCAGGGATAGGTCAGCCCCAGCATTTT
TRBJ1-2	NA	TRBV5-1	NA	CASSLGQSGYGYTF	TGCGCCAGCAGCTTGGGACAGTCTGGATATGGCTACACCTTC
TRBJ2-2	once	TRBV5-4	TRBD2	CASSLASGGAGELFF	TGTGCCAGCAGCTTGGCCAGCGGGGGCGCCGGGGAGCTGTTTTTT
TRBJ2-5	once	TRBV5-4	NA	CASSFKGIETQYF	TGTGCCAGCAGCTTTAAGGGTATAGAGACCCAGTACTTC
TRBJ1-5	NA	TRBV5-1	NA	CASRESTGGNQPQHF	TGCGCCAGCAGGGAGTCGACGGGGGGGAATCAGCCCCAGCATTTT